This T cell receptor beta chain was captured in a study of Ad26.COV2.S vaccination and SARS-CoV-2 variants. Study-level background: Administration of Ad26.COV2.S was intramuscular, either once or twice 56 days apart. Points from the study as a whole: There was reportedly substantial breadth in spike-specific CD8+ and CD4+ T cell responses after vaccination. Spike-specific TCR breadth ran higher among vaccine recipients than placebo recipients.

Of note for this clone: Its antigen is unidentified.

Treatment: some 20 received Ad26.COV2.S at low or high dose, single or two shots; several received placebo; per-sample allocation not given. Material that was analyzed had been drawn on day 63 after the first vaccine or placebo injection. The V segment lost 4 bases and the J segment 2 bases; nucleotides outside the gene matches: 8. From germline, CDR1 is LNHDA and CDR2 SQIVND (reference sequence). CDR3 length: 16 amino acids. Some clones are missing from TCRdb's copy, which holds only in-frame ones; the method was immunoSEQ multiplex PCR. Of hundreds of thousands of clones in the sample, roughly 87% were seen once.

This receptor was obtained from a person between 18 and 65 years old who received the Ad26.COV2.S COVID-19 vaccine or a placebo. The chain joins TRBV19 to TRBJ1-2, with TRBD1 matching 9 bases. This specimen was peripheral blood, taken in a trial of Ad26.COV2.S vaccine versus placebo. CDR3 nucleotides: TGTGCCAGTAGTACCATACGGGGACAGGGAAACTATGGCTACACCTTC. This gives the protein CASSTIRGQGNYGYTF.